Shown below are 3 T cell receptor beta chains from a single sample sequenced in a study of cytomegalovirus exposure and HLA in healthy donors. Sequenced by immunoSEQ multiplex PCR; TCRdb stores in-frame clones only, minus some. The table shows about 250,000 clones, with about 86% occurring only once. Sequencing was done on a sample of PBMCs. All receptors come from a man younger than 35 in good health and CMV-seronegative.

Only a few counts were recorded for this clone. The chain combines TRBV7-2 with TRBJ2-5; the D is unclear. Germline lookup yields CDR1 SGHTA and CDR2 FQGNSA. The V gene lost 5 bases and the J gene lost 5 bases, with 6 bases spanning the gap. The CDR3 extends over 11 amino acids. Here the CDR3 reads CASSLWETQYF. The DNA of the CDR3 is TGTGCCAGCAGCCTATGGGAGACCCAGTACTTC.

This chain links TRBV30 with TRBJ2-1; 7 nucleotides line up with TRBD2. Germline V lookup: CDR1 GTSNPN, CDR2 SVGIG (reference sequence). The CDR3 has 15 residues. The ends lost 3 bases at V and 3 bases at J; junction bases unmatched: 8. The CDR3 DNA follows: TGTGCCTGGAGAGCCAGCGGGATGGACTACAATGAGCAGTTCTTC. Its protein is CAWRASGMDYNEQFF.

This chain links TRBV6-4 with TRBJ2-7; TRBD1 matches 7 bases. Germline V gives CDR1 MRHNA, CDR2 SNTAGT. CDR3 length: 16 residues. The V segment lost 6 bases and the J segment 4 bases; nucleotides outside the gene matches: 15. The CDR3 protein is CASSTPQTGLPYEQYF. CDR3 sequence (DNA): TGTGCCAGCAGCACCCCTCAGACAGGGCTTCCATACGAGCAGTACTTC.